Reported below is one TCR beta chain. Its specificity is not known. Without the conserved terminal phenylalanine or tryptophan, this CDR3 likely stems from a read error. Authors of the study amplified TCR beta CDR3 regions from RNA transcripts. First-round RT-PCR targeting the TCR CDR3 was performed with the HTBI primer set. TCRdb passed the multiplex PCR reads through MiXCR, listing each CDR3 protein once. Of roughly 57,000 distinct CDR3 sequences in the sample, around 50% were seen once. V gave up 2 bases and J gave up 5 bases, with 15 bases separating them. In germline, CDR1 is MNHEY, CDR2 SMNVEV (reference sequence). The CDR3 has 15 residues. Among ophthalmopathy patients, the Clinical Activity Score reached at least 3, the NOSPECS grade reached at least 4, and duration remained under 3 months. Those patients with uncontrolled infection, other autoimmune disease, pregnancy or lactation were excluded.

The data derive from a study of T cells in Graves' hyperthyroidism and ophthalmopathy. Study findings and constraints: Most thyroid clonotypes expanded above 0.001 were also detected in blood. In the analysis, a 13 V-J model separated ophthalmopathy from stable hyperthyroidism.

This TCR came from a woman aged 55 to 70 with Graves' ophthalmopathy. This sequence joins TRBV27 and TRBJ1-2, with no clear D. Sequenced: blood. The CDR3 bases are TGTGCCAGCAGTTTAGGCGCGGAGGGAAGTTATGGCTACACCCTC. The encoded protein is CASSLGAEGSYGYTL.